This entry lists 9 T cell receptor beta chains sequenced from one sample in a study of T cells in localized non-small cell lung cancer. Assay: immunoSEQ multiplex PCR; the TCRdb copy retains only in-frame clones and omits some. The sample holds 1,200 to 1,500 clones, nearly 30% seen once. Source: lung tumor tissue, taken before any cancer treatment. The receptors shown here come from a male donor older than 55 with stage I squamous cell lung carcinoma.

This clone has only a few counts. This CDR3 reads CASSYSKTDEQYF. For the CDR3, the DNA is TGTGCCAGCAGTTACTCTAAGACGGACGAGCAGTACTTC. The rearrangement uses TRBV6-8 and TRBJ2-7; D ambiguous. Germline CDR1 is MNHGY and CDR2 is SAAAGT. The V end lost 0 bases, the J end lost 5 bases, and 8 bases lay between the germline ends. The CDR3 extends over 13 amino acids.

This chain links TRBV6-8 with TRBJ1-5, with 12 bases fitting TRBD1. Per the germline V gene, CDR1 is MNHGY and CDR2 is SAAAGT. The V segment lost 6 bases and the J segment 2 bases; nucleotides outside the gene matches: 8. The CDR3 loop spans 17 amino acids. The CDR3 sequence: CASSSGTGGGGNQPQHF. Here the CDR3 DNA reads TGTGCCAGCAGCTCCGGGACAGGGGGCGGTGGCAATCAGCCCCAGCATTTT.

This clone is large by share. The chain joins TRBV30 to TRBJ2-1; D is unclear. The CDR3 has 14 amino acids. Germline-derived CDR1 and CDR2 are GTSNPN and SVGIG (reference sequence). V shed 0 bases and J shed 5 bases, with 11 bases lying between them. Written as DNA, the CDR3 is TGTGCCTGGAGTGTGGACGGGTTTCACAATGAGCAGTTCTTC. It encodes CAWSVDGFHNEQFF.

This chain links TRBV19 with TRBJ1-2; possible D gene TRBD1, 5 bases. The germline gives CDR1 LNHDA, CDR2 SQIVND (reference sequence). Trimming took 4 bases from V and 1 from J, leaving 13 bases between them. CDR3 length: 15 residues. CDR3 in DNA: TGTGCCAGTAGTACAGGGATGGGTTTTAACTATGGCTACACCTTC. This encodes CASSTGMGFNYGYTF.

A few counts support this clone. The conserved phenylalanine or tryptophan is not found at the CDR3 terminus, so this likely reflects a read error. Because the CDR3's place on the DNA is in doubt, the DNA is left out and the CDR3 is given as listed by TCRdb. This sequence joins TRBV9 and TRBJ2-7; TRBD2 is the table's D call, not checked against the DNA. Germline-derived CDR1 and CDR2 are SGDLS and YYNGEE. Ends included, the CDR3 has 13 residues. CDR3 sequence: CASSIAGTSGMST.

This rearrangement joins TRBV19 to TRBJ1-5; D uncertain. Trimming shortened V by 4 bases and J by 3 bases, and 10 bases separated the two germline ends. Germline V gene sequence: CDR1 LNHDA, CDR2 SQIVND (reference sequence). The CDR3 is made up of 14 amino acids. The CDR3 DNA reads TGTGCCAGTAGTAACGCGGTTAACAATCAGCCCCAGCATTTT. The encoded protein is CASSNAVNNQPQHF.

This chain uses TRBV10-1 with TRBJ2-5, with 9 bases identical to TRBD1. This CDR3 contains 16 residues. V lost 0 bases and J lost 2; bases outside the gene matches: 4. Germline CDR1 WNHNN, CDR2 SYGVQD (reference sequence). The CDR3 DNA reads as TGCGCCAGCAGTGAGTCGACAGGGGGAGGACAAGAGACCCAGTACTTC. Amino acids: CASSESTGGGQETQYF.

This clone ranks as medium-sized. This chain links TRBV6-8 with TRBJ1-4, with 8 nucleotides matching TRBD1. J gave up 8 bases and V 10 bases, and 12 bases lay outside the gene matches. CDR1 and CDR2 from the germline V gene are MNHGY and SAAAGT. CDR3 length: 14 amino acids. The CDR3 region has the DNA TGTGCCATCAGGCAGACAGGGGAGGACGAAAAACTGTTTTTT. Translation gives CAIRQTGEDEKLFF.

This clone is categorized as large. The rearrangement uses TRBV19 and TRBJ2-7; D is ambiguous. The germline CDR1 and CDR2 sequences are LNHDA and SQIVND (reference sequence). The CDR3 consists of 13 residues. With 3 bases removed from V and 3 bases from J, the gap between germline ends came to 9 bases. This CDR3 is CASSMDRFYEQYF. CDR3 coding DNA: TGTGCCAGTAGTATGGACCGCTTCTACGAGCAGTACTTC.